This is a list of T cell receptor beta chains from one sample in a study of blood T cell repertoires in COVID-19. This table comes from immunoSEQ multiplex PCR, and its TCRdb copy is limited to in-frame clones, with some not included. The sample yields approximately 280,000 clones, around 88% seen once. Material for sequencing was PBMCs or T cells enriched from blood (not recorded which). The origin of the receptors is a woman aged 40 to 50 who had recovered from COVID-19. The CDR3 runs from the conserved cysteine through the conserved F or W. D genes are given only for firm matches. Clone size is stated in some rows and not others, as once, few, many or a class when expanded.

15 TRBD1 . TRBJ2-5 TRBV6-5 TGTGCCAGCAGTTACTTCGGACAGGGAGCCGAGACCCAGTACTTC CASSYFGQGAETQYF
12 . once TRBJ2-3 TRBV18 TGTGCCAGCTCACCAAACAGAGATACGCAGTATTTT CASSPNRDTQYF
14 . once TRBJ2-3 TRBV6-5 TGTGCCAGCAGTTACTCCTCTAGCACAGATACGCAGTATTTT CASSYSSSTDTQYF
18 . . TRBJ1-2 TRBV11-2 TGTGCCAGCAGCCCTAGGACAGCTCGAACTCCCCTACACTATGGCTACACCTTC CASSPRTARTPLHYGYTF
16 TRBD1 . TRBJ2-7 TRBV7-8 TGTGCCAGCAGCTTATTCCCGGGACAGGGGGCTGGGGAGCAGTACTTC CASSLFPGQGAGEQYF
13 . . TRBJ1-1 TRBV7-9 TGTGCCAGCAGCTTAGCGTCGAGAACTGAAGCTTTCTTT CASSLASRTEAFF
12 . few TRBJ1-1 TRBV19 TGTGCCAGTACCCATGCAGGGACTGAAGCTTTCTTT CASTHAGTEAFF
13 . . TRBJ2-2 TRBV7-3 TGTGCCAGCAGCGGGGGGAGCACCGGGGAGCTGTTTTTT CASSGGSTGELFF
15 . . TRBJ1-1 TRBV28 TGTGCCAGCAGTTTAGGAGGGACGGAGAACACTGAAGCTTTCTTT CASSLGGTENTEAFF
16 . . TRBJ2-3 TRBV6-1 TGTGCCAGCAGTGAAGCGCAGGGGATTAGCACAGATACGCAGTATTTT CASSEAQGISTDTQYF
14 . . TRBJ1-4 TRBV7-4 TGTGCCAGCAGCGTACAGGTTTCGAATGAAAAACTGTTTTTT CASSVQVSNEKLFF
11 . . TRBJ2-7 TRBV29-1 TGCAGCGTTGGAGGGCCCTACGAGCAGTACTTC CSVGGPYEQYF
13 . . TRBJ1-2 TRBV6-4 TGTGCCAGCAGTGGGGCCAGGGGCGGTGGCTACACCTTC CASSGARGGGYTF
18 TRBD2 . TRBJ2-7 TRBV9 TGTGCCAGCAGCGTCCATTCAGGGATGGGCGGGAGTGTCTACGAGCAGTACTTC CASSVHSGMGGSVYEQYF
14 TRBD1 many TRBJ2-5 TRBV28 TGTGCCAGCAGTTCAGGACAGGGAGGCGAGACCCAGTACTTC CASSSGQGGETQYF
13 . . TRBJ2-1 TRBV29-1 TGCAGCGTTCGGGCGGGCGGGCACAATGAGCAGTTCTTC CSVRAGGHNEQFF
11 . . TRBJ2-7 TRBV7-2 TGTGCCAGCAGCTTCCACTACGAGCAGTACTTC CASSFHYEQYF
18 TRBD2 . TRBJ2-2 TRBV25-1 TGTGCCAGCAGTCCAGTAGGGGGGACTAGCGGCAACACCGGGGAGCTGTTTTTT CASSPVGGTSGNTGELFF
13 . once TRBJ1-6 TRBV28 TGTGCCAGCAGTTCCCCAACGGGTTCACCCCTCCACTTT CASSSPTGSPLHF
13 . . TRBJ2-7 TRBV3-1/TRBV3-2 TGTGCCAGCAGTACGGGACAAGTCTACGAGCAGTACTTC CASSTGQVYEQYF
14 . . TRBJ2-7 TRBV3-1/TRBV3-2 TGTGCCAGCAGCCAGCACCCACAGGGCCTCGAGCAGTACTTC CASSQHPQGLEQYF
14 TRBD1 . TRBJ1-5 TRBV4-3 TGCGCCAGCAGCCTAGACAGGGCGGGGCAGCCCCAGCATTTT CASSLDRAGQPQHF
16 . . TRBJ2-1 TRBV4-3 TGCGCCAGCAGCCAAGATTGGGGAGTAACTTACAATGAGCAGTTCTTC CASSQDWGVTYNEQFF
16 TRBD2 . TRBJ2-2 TRBV9 TGTGCCAGCAGCGTAGTCCTAGCGGGAGACACCGGGGAGCTGTTTTTT CASSVVLAGDTGELFF
14 TRBD1 few TRBJ1-2 TRBV7-2 TGTGCCAGCAGGGAGGCAGGGGGAGACTATGGCTACACCTTC CASREAGGDYGYTF